This TCR beta chain was captured in a study of CD8 T cells in ankylosing spondylitis. Notes on the study in general: Past studies reported some motif variants in reactive arthritis synovial fluid and blood. The authors reported significant enrichment of disease-linked clones in matched ankylosing spondylitis synovial fluid. Blood from ankylosing spondylitis patients appeared to carry a characteristic roughly 8-variant TCR beta motif.

This CDR3 spans 14 amino acids. Germline V gives CDR1 LNHNV, CDR2 YYDKDF (reference sequence). Trimming shortened V by 8 bases and J by 6 bases, and 17 bases separated the two germline ends. Researchers built TCR beta libraries using quantitative 5'-RACE with molecular barcodes. TCRdb analysed the 5' RACE reads with MiXCR anew, one entry per CDR3 protein. The repertoire includes about 540,000 distinct CDR3 sequences, about 13% of them detected once, and under 7.5% sits in the top ten. The table lists this clonotype with many counts. What it binds is unknown. Sequencing input: blood, either unsorted or a sorted T cell fraction (not recorded which). The source of this sequence is a male donor with ankylosing spondylitis. The rearrangement joins TRBV15 to TRBJ2-1; D possibly corresponds to TRBD2 (5 bases). The CDR3 reads CATSPGDGLNEQFF. The DNA of the CDR3 is TGTGCCACCTCCCCGGGTGATGGACTCAATGAGCAGTTCTTC.